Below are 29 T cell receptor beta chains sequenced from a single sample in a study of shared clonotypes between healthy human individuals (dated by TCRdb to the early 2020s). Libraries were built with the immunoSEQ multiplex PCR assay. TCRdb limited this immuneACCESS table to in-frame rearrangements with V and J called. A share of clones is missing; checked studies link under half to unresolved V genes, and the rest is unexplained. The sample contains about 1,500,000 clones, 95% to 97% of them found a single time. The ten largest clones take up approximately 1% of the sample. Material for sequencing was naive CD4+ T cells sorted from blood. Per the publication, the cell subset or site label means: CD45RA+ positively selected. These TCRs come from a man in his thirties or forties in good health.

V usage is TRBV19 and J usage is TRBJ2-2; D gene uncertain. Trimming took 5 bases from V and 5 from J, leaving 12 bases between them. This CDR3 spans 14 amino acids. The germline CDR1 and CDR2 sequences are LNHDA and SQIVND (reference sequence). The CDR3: CASSPRISTGELFF. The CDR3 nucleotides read TGTGCCAGTAGTCCCAGGATCTCTACCGGGGAGCTGTTTTTT.

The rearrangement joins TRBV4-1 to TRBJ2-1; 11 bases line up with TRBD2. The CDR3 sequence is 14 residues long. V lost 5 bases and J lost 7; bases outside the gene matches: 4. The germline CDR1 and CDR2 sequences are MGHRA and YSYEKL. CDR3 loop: CASSGLAGPNEQFF. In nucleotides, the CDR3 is TGCGCCAGCAGCGGACTAGCGGGTCCGAATGAGCAGTTCTTC.

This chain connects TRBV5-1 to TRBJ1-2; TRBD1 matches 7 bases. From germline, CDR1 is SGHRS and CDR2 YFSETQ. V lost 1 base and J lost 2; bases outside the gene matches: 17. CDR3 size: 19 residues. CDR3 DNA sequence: TGCGCCAGCAGCTTGCACTCTCTCAGTCAGGGGGTGTTGAACTATGGCTACACCTTC. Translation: CASSLHSLSQGVLNYGYTF.

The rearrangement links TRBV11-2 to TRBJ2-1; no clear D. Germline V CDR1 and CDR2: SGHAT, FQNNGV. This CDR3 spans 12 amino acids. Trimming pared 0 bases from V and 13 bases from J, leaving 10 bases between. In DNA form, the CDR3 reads TGTGCCAGCAGCTTAGATATAAGGCTCCAGTTCTTC. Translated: CASSLDIRLQFF.

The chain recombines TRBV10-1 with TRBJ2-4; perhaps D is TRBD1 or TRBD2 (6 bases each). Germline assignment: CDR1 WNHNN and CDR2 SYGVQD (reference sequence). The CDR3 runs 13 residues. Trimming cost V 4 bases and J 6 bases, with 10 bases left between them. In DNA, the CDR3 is TGCGCCAGCAGTGTCGGGGGCGGAAACATTCAGTACTTC. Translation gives CASSVGGGNIQYF.

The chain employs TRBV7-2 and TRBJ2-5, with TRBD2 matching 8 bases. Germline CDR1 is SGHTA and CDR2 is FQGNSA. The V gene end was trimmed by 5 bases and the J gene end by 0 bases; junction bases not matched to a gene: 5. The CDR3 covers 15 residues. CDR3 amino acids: CASSRGGTYQETQYF. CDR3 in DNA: TGTGCCAGCAGCCGGGGGGGTACCTACCAAGAGACCCAGTACTTC.

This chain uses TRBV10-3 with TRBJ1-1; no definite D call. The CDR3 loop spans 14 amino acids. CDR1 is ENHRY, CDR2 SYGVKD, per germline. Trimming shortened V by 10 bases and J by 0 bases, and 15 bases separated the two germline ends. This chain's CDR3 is CASNSELMNTEAFF. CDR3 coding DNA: TGTGCCAGTAACTCCGAGTTAATGAACACTGAAGCTTTCTTT.

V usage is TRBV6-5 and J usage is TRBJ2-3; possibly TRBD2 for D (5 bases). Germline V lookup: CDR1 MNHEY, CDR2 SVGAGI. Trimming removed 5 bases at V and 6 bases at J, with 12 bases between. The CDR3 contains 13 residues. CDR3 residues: CASSKRFRDTQYF. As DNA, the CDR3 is TGTGCCAGCAGTAAGCGGTTCAGGGATACGCAGTATTTT.

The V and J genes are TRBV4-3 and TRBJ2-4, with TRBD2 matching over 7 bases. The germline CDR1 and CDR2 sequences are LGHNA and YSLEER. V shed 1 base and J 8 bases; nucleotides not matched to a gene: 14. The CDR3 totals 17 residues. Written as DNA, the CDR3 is TGCGCCAGCAGCCAAGCGATGGGGGGGTCCAATTTTGACATTCAGTACTTC. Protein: CASSQAMGGSNFDIQYF.

The CDR3 nucleotides are TGTGCCAGCACCGCTCGGGACGAGCAGTACTTC. Its protein product is CASTARDEQYF. The chain links TRBV2 to TRBJ2-7; D not certain. The germline CDR1 and CDR2 sequences are SNHLY and FYNNEI. The V and J ends lost 7 bases and 5 bases respectively, with 9 bases between them. The CDR3 length is 11 residues.

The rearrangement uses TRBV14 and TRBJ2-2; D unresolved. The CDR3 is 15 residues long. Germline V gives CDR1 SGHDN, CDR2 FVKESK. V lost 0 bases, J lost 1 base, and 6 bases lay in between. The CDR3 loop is CASSQDLGNTGELFF. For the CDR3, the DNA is TGTGCCAGCAGCCAAGATCTCGGGAACACCGGGGAGCTGTTTTTT.

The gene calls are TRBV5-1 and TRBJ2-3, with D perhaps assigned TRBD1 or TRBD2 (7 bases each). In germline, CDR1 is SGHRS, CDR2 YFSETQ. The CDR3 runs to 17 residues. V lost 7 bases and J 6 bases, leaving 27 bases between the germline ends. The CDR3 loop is CASDPQGRATRGDTQYF. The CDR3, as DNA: TGCGCCAGCGACCCACAGGGGAGGGCCACTAGAGGTGATACGCAGTATTTT.

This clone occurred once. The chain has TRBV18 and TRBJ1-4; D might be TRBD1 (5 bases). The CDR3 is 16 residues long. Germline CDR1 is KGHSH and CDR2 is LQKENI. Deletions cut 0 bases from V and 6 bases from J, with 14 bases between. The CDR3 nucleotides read TGTGCCAGCTCACCACCGGGAAGCAGGGTCGATGAAAAACTGTTTTTT. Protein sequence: CASSPPGSRVDEKLFF.

The CDR3 reads CASSERGDTGELFF. CDR3 nucleotide sequence: TGTGCCAGCAGTGAGCGGGGGGACACCGGGGAGCTGTTTTTT. The J gene is TRBJ2-2, the V gene TRBV2; 8 nucleotides align to TRBD2. Germline loops: CDR1 SNHLY, CDR2 FYNNEI. Losses at the gene ends were 3 bases for V and 3 bases for J; bases not matched to a gene: 0. CDR3 size: 14 residues.

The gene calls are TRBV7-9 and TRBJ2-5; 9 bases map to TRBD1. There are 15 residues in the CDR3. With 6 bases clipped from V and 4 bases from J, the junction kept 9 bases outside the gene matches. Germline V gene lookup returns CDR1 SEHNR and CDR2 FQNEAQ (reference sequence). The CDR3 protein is CASSPGTGSGETQYF. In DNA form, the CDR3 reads TGTGCCAGCAGTCCTGGGACAGGGTCGGGAGAGACCCAGTACTTC.

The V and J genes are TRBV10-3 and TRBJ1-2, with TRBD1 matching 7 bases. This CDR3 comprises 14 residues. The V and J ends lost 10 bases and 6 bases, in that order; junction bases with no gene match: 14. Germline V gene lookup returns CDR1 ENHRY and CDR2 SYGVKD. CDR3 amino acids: CATRQGGFSDGYTF. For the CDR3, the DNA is TGTGCCACGCGACAGGGTGGTTTTTCGGATGGCTACACCTTC.

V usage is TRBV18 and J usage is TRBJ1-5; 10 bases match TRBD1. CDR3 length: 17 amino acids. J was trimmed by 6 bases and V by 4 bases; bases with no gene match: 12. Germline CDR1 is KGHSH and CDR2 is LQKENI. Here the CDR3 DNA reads TGTGCCAGCTCACGCGGGACAGGGGACCGGGGGGGTCAGCCCCAGCATTTT. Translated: CASSRGTGDRGGQPQHF.

The CDR3 region is CAWSQPGPVYEQYF. The CDR3 DNA follows: TGTGCCTGGAGTCAACCGGGACCAGTCTACGAGCAGTACTTC. The V gene is TRBV30, the J gene TRBJ2-7; D may correspond to TRBD1 or TRBD2 (5 bases each). Trimming cost V 2 bases and J 3 bases, with 14 bases left between them. This CDR3 is 14 amino acids long. Germline CDR1 and CDR2: GTSNPN and SVGIG (reference sequence).

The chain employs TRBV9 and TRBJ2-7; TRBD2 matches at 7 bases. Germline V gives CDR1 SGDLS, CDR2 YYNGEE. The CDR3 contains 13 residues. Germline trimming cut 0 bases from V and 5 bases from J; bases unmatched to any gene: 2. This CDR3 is CASSVAAGHEQYF. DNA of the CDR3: TGTGCCAGCAGCGTAGCAGCGGGACACGAGCAGTACTTC.

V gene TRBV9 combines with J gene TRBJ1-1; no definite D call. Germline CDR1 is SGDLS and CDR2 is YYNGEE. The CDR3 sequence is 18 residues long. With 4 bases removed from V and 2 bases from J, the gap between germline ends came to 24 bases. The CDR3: CASSRTVSALAFNTEAFF. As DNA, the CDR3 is TGTGCCAGCAGCAGGACTGTTAGCGCGTTGGCGTTTAACACTGAAGCTTTCTTT. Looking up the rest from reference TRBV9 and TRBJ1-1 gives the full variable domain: DSGVTQTPKHLITATGQRVTLRCSPRSGDLSVYWYQQSLDQGLQFLIQYYNGEERAKGNILERFSAQQFPDLHSELNLSSLELGDSALYFCASSRTVSALAFNTEAFFGQGTRLTVV.

Here the CDR3 DNA reads TGCGCCAGCAGCCAAGGGACTAGCGGGAGGTCGGGGGATAGAATCCAAGAGACCCAGTACTTC. Translated, it gives CASSQGTSGRSGDRIQETQYF. The chain joins TRBV4-3 to TRBJ2-5, with TRBD2 matching over 14 bases. CDR1 and CDR2 (germline): LGHNA, YSLEER. This CDR3 is 21 amino acids long. With V trimmed by 1 base and J by 1 base, 14 bases remained unmatched.

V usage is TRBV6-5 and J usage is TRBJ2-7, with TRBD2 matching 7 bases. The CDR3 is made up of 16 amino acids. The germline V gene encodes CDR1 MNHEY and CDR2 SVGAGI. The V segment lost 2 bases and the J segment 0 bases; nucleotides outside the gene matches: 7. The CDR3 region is CASSYGPAGSSYEQYF. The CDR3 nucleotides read TGTGCCAGCAGTTACGGCCCAGCGGGAAGCTCCTACGAGCAGTACTTC.

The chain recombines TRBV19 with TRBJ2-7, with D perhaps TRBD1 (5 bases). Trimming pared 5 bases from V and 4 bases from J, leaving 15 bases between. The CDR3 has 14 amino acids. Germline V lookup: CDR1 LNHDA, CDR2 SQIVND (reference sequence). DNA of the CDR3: TGTGCCAGTAGTCGAACCTTAACAGGTTACGAGCAGTACTTC. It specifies CASSRTLTGYEQYF. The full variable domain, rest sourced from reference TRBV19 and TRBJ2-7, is DGGITQSPKYLFRKEGQNVTLSCEQNLNHDAMYWYRQDPGQGLRLIYYSQIVNDFQKGDIAEGYSVSREKKESFPLTVTSAQKNPTAFYLCASSRTLTGYEQYFGPGTRLTVT.

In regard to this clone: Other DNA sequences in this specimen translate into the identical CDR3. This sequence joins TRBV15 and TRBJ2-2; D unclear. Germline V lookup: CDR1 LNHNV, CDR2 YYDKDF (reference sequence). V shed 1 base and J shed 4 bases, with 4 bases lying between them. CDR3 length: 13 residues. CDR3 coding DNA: TGTGCCACCAGCAGAGGGGGCACCGGGGAGCTGTTTTTT. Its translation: CATSRGGTGELFF.

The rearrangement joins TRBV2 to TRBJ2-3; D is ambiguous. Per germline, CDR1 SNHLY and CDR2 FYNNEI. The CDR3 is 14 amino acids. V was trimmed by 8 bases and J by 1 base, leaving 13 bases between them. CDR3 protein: CASVKETGTDTQYF. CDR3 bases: TGTGCCAGCGTTAAGGAGACCGGCACAGATACGCAGTATTTT.

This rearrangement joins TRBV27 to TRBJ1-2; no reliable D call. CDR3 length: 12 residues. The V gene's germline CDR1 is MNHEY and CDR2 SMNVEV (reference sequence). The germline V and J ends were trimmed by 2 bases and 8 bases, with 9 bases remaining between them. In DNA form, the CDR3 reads TGTGCCAGCAGTTTAAGAGGGCGCGGCTACACCTTC. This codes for CASSLRGRGYTF.

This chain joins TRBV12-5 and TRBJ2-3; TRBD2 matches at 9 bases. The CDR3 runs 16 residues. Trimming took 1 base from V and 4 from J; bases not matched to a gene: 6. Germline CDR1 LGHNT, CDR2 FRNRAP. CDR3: CASGLGSGSWSDTQYF. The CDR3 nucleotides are TGTGCTAGTGGTTTGGGTAGCGGGAGTTGGTCAGATACGCAGTATTTT.

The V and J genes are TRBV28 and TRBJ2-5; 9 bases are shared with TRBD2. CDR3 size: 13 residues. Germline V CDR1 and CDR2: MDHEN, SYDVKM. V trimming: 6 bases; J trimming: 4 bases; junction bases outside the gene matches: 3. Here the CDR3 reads CASSLAGTETQYF. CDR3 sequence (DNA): TGTGCCAGCAGCCTAGCGGGAACAGAGACCCAGTACTTC.

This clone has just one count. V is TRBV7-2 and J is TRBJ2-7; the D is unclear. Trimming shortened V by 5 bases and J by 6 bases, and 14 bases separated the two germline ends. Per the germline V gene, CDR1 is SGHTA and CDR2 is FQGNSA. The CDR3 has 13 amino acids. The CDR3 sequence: CASSLLVSGEQYF. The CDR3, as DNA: TGTGCCAGCAGCCTGTTGGTGTCAGGCGAGCAGTACTTC. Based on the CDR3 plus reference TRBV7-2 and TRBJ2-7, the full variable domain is GAGVSQSPSNKVTEKGKDVELRCDPISGHTALYWYRQSLGQGLEFLIYFQGNSAPDKSGLPSDRFSAERTGGSVSTLTIQRTQQEDSAVYLCASSLLVSGEQYFGPGTRLTVT.